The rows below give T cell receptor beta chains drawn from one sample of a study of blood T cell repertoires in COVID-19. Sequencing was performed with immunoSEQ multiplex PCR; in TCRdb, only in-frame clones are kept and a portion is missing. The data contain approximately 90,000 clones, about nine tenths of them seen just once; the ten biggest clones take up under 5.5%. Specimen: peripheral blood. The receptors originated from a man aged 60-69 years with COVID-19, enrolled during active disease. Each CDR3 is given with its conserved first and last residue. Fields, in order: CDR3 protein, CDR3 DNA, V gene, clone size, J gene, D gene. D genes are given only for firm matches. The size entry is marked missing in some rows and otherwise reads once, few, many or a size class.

cdr3_aa: CASSQEGRGQGEKLFF
cdr3_nt: TGTGCCAGCAGCCAAGAAGGGAGGGGACAAGGAGAAAAACTGTTTTTT
v_call: TRBV4-2
clone_size: .
j_call: TRBJ1-4
d_call: .

cdr3_aa: CASSSSPGQGNQPQHF
cdr3_nt: TGTGCCAGCAGTTCTAGCCCGGGACAGGGTAATCAGCCCCAGCATTTT
v_call: TRBV28
clone_size: .
j_call: TRBJ1-5
d_call: TRBD1

cdr3_aa: CASRKRGQGVWEQYF
cdr3_nt: TGTGCCAGCAGAAAGAGGGGACAGGGGGTTTGGGAGCAGTACTTC
v_call: TRBV5-8
clone_size: few
j_call: TRBJ2-7
d_call: TRBD1

cdr3_aa: CASSLEAGRTANEQYF
cdr3_nt: TGTGCCAGCAGCTTAGAGGCTGGGAGGACGGCCAACGAGCAGTACTTC
v_call: TRBV7-2
clone_size: .
j_call: TRBJ2-7
d_call: .

cdr3_aa: CASSPQTGGNGEAFF
cdr3_nt: TGTGCCAGCAGCCCTCAGACAGGGGGCAACGGTGAAGCTTTCTTT
v_call: TRBV11-3
clone_size: .
j_call: TRBJ1-1
d_call: TRBD1

cdr3_aa: CASSFRERSGELFF
cdr3_nt: TGTGCCAGCAGCTTCCGGGAAAGGTCCGGGGAGCTGTTTTTT
v_call: TRBV4-2
clone_size: .
j_call: TRBJ2-2
d_call: .

cdr3_aa: CASSVGFSNNEQFF
cdr3_nt: TGTGCCAGCAGCGTAGGGTTTAGTAACAATGAGCAGTTCTTC
v_call: TRBV9
clone_size: .
j_call: TRBJ2-1
d_call: .

cdr3_aa: CASSIGMEATNEKLFF
cdr3_nt: TGTGCCAGTAGTATAGGGATGGAGGCAACTAATGAAAAACTGTTTTTT
v_call: TRBV19
clone_size: .
j_call: TRBJ1-4
d_call: .

cdr3_aa: CASRLQGSSYNEQFF
cdr3_nt: TGTGCCAGCAGGTTACAGGGGAGCTCCTACAATGAGCAGTTCTTC
v_call: TRBV28
clone_size: .
j_call: TRBJ2-1
d_call: TRBD1

cdr3_aa: CATLRGSGVLAKNIQYF
cdr3_nt: TGTGCCACCCTCAGGGGTAGCGGGGTCCTAGCCAAAAACATTCAGTACTTC
v_call: TRBV9
clone_size: once
j_call: TRBJ2-4
d_call: TRBD2

cdr3_aa: CAWRRASGMEGTDTQYF
cdr3_nt: TGTGCCTGGAGAAGGGCTAGCGGGATGGAAGGAACAGATACGCAGTATTTT
v_call: TRBV30
clone_size: .
j_call: TRBJ2-3
d_call: TRBD2

cdr3_aa: CASSIPGQGQETQYF
cdr3_nt: TGTGCCAGTAGTATCCCGGGACAGGGACAAGAGACCCAGTACTTC
v_call: TRBV19
clone_size: .
j_call: TRBJ2-5
d_call: TRBD1

cdr3_aa: CASSREGSFSNQPQHF
cdr3_nt: TGTGCCAGCTCACGGGAGGGGTCCTTTTCCAATCAGCCCCAGCATTTT
v_call: TRBV18
clone_size: few
j_call: TRBJ1-5
d_call: .

cdr3_aa: CASSSLTGADTGELFF
cdr3_nt: TGTGCCAGCAGCTCTCTTACGGGAGCTGACACCGGGGAGCTGTTTTTT
v_call: TRBV11-3
clone_size: once
j_call: TRBJ2-2
d_call: .

cdr3_aa: CASSQTTSGDTQETQYF
cdr3_nt: TGTGCCAGCAGCCAAACCACTAGCGGGGATACCCAAGAGACCCAGTACTTC
v_call: TRBV4-2
clone_size: few
j_call: TRBJ2-5
d_call: TRBD2

cdr3_aa: CASTGGNTGELFF
cdr3_nt: TGTGCCAGCACCGGCGGGAACACCGGGGAGCTGTTTTTT
v_call: TRBV2
clone_size: .
j_call: TRBJ2-2
d_call: .

cdr3_aa: CASSLSPGNDNEQFF
cdr3_nt: TGTGCCAGCAGTTTATCGCCAGGGAATGACAATGAGCAGTTCTTC
v_call: TRBV27
clone_size: .
j_call: TRBJ2-1
d_call: .

cdr3_aa: CASSQSSDSSTEAFF
cdr3_nt: TGTGCCAGCAGCCAATCGTCGGACAGTAGCACTGAAGCTTTCTTT
v_call: TRBV3-1/TRBV3-2
clone_size: .
j_call: TRBJ1-1
d_call: .

cdr3_aa: CASSEQGGTSSYEQYF
cdr3_nt: TGTGCCAGCAGTGAACAGGGGGGAACGAGCTCCTACGAGCAGTACTTC
v_call: TRBV2
clone_size: once
j_call: TRBJ2-7
d_call: .

cdr3_aa: CAWNPARGNSPLHF
cdr3_nt: TGTGCCTGGAACCCGGCCAGGGGGAATTCACCCCTCCACTTT
v_call: TRBV30
clone_size: .
j_call: TRBJ1-6
d_call: TRBD1

cdr3_aa: CASSSRLAGGPRNTGELFF
cdr3_nt: TGTGCCAGCAGTTCTCGACTAGCGGGAGGGCCCCGGAACACCGGGGAGCTGTTTTTT
v_call: TRBV5-4
clone_size: .
j_call: TRBJ2-2
d_call: TRBD2

cdr3_aa: CASSSGSLTDTQYF
cdr3_nt: TGTGCCAGCAGCTCCGGGTCCCTCACAGATACGCAGTATTTT
v_call: TRBV7-9
clone_size: .
j_call: TRBJ2-3
d_call: .

cdr3_aa: CATSEQGSNQPQHF
cdr3_nt: TGTGCCACCAGTGAACAGGGTAGCAATCAGCCCCAGCATTTT
v_call: TRBV24-1
clone_size: .
j_call: TRBJ1-5
d_call: .

cdr3_aa: CASSSLLAGLTNEQFF
cdr3_nt: TGTGCCAGCAGTTCTTTACTAGCGGGGTTGACGAATGAGCAGTTCTTC
v_call: TRBV27
clone_size: .
j_call: TRBJ2-1
d_call: TRBD2

cdr3_aa: CASSSSRVNQPQHF
cdr3_nt: TGTGCCAGTAGTAGTTCCAGGGTTAATCAGCCCCAGCATTTT
v_call: TRBV19
clone_size: .
j_call: TRBJ1-5
d_call: .

cdr3_aa: CASSYREAGVGNEQFF
cdr3_nt: TGTGCCAGCAGCTACCGGGAAGCGGGAGTTGGGAATGAGCAGTTCTTC
v_call: TRBV5-6
clone_size: .
j_call: TRBJ2-1
d_call: TRBD2

cdr3_aa: CASSTPDSREQFF
cdr3_nt: TGTGCCAGTAGTACCCCCGACAGCCGCGAGCAGTTCTTC
v_call: TRBV19
clone_size: few
j_call: TRBJ2-1
d_call: .

cdr3_aa: CAWGTGAGANVLTF
cdr3_nt: TGTGCCTGGGGGACGGGAGCTGGGGCCAACGTCCTGACTTTC
v_call: TRBV30
clone_size: .
j_call: TRBJ2-6
d_call: .

cdr3_aa: CASSRGQGSGNTIYF
cdr3_nt: TGTGCCAGCAGCCGAGGACAGGGCTCTGGAAACACCATATATTTT
v_call: TRBV7-7
clone_size: .
j_call: TRBJ1-3
d_call: TRBD1

cdr3_aa: CACTDSSGNTIYF
cdr3_nt: TGTGCCTGTACAGATTCCTCTGGAAACACCATATATTTT
v_call: TRBV11-3
clone_size: .
j_call: TRBJ1-3
d_call: .

cdr3_aa: CASSLARETQYF
cdr3_nt: TGCGCCAGCAGCTTGGCCCGGGAGACCCAGTACTTC
v_call: TRBV5-1
clone_size: few
j_call: TRBJ2-5
d_call: .

cdr3_aa: CASRDSQGTYGYTF
cdr3_nt: TGTGCCAGCAGGGACTCACAGGGGACCTATGGCTACACCTTC
v_call: TRBV6-5
clone_size: .
j_call: TRBJ1-2
d_call: TRBD1

cdr3_aa: CSAGHSSGRGNNEQFF
cdr3_nt: TGCAGCGCCGGGCACTCTTCAGGGAGGGGAAACAATGAGCAGTTCTTC
v_call: TRBV29-1
clone_size: .
j_call: TRBJ2-1
d_call: TRBD2

cdr3_aa: CASSPREGFTEAFF
cdr3_nt: TGTGCCAGTAGTCCCCGGGAGGGGTTCACTGAAGCTTTCTTT
v_call: TRBV19
clone_size: .
j_call: TRBJ1-1
d_call: .

cdr3_aa: CASSTGGANVLTF
cdr3_nt: TGTGCCAGCTCGACGGGTGGGGCCAACGTCCTGACTTTC
v_call: TRBV18
clone_size: once
j_call: TRBJ2-6
d_call: .

cdr3_aa: CASSSGASYNEQFF
cdr3_nt: TGTGCCAGCTCTAGCGGGGCCTCCTACAATGAGCAGTTCTTC
v_call: TRBV6-7
clone_size: .
j_call: TRBJ2-1
d_call: TRBD2

cdr3_aa: CASSRAGTGLYNEQFF
cdr3_nt: TGTGCCAGCAGTCGGGCCGGGACAGGGTTATACAATGAGCAGTTCTTC
v_call: TRBV25-1
clone_size: .
j_call: TRBJ2-1
d_call: TRBD1

cdr3_aa: CSVEPGTGVGETQYF
cdr3_nt: TGCAGCGTTGAGCCCGGGACAGGGGTGGGAGAGACCCAGTACTTC
v_call: TRBV29-1
clone_size: .
j_call: TRBJ2-5
d_call: TRBD1

cdr3_aa: CASSSSGLQETQYF
cdr3_nt: TGCGCCAGCAGCTCCTCAGGGCTCCAAGAGACCCAGTACTTC
v_call: TRBV5-1
clone_size: .
j_call: TRBJ2-5
d_call: .

cdr3_aa: CASSAGTGEGYTQYF
cdr3_nt: TGCGCCAGCAGTGCCGGGACAGGGGAAGGATATACGCAGTATTTT
v_call: TRBV10-1
clone_size: .
j_call: TRBJ2-3
d_call: TRBD1

cdr3_aa: CSVERDRGYVNEQFF
cdr3_nt: TGCAGCGTTGAGAGGGACAGGGGGTACGTAAATGAGCAGTTCTTC
v_call: TRBV29-1
clone_size: .
j_call: TRBJ2-1
d_call: TRBD1

cdr3_aa: CASSLGAGGGSYEQYF
cdr3_nt: TGTGCCAGCAGCTTGGGAGCGGGAGGGGGCTCCTACGAGCAGTACTTC
v_call: TRBV5-4
clone_size: few
j_call: TRBJ2-7
d_call: TRBD2

cdr3_aa: CAISGSSEHQFF
cdr3_nt: TGTGCCATCAGCGGATCTAGCGAGCACCAGTTCTTC
v_call: TRBV10-3
clone_size: .
j_call: TRBJ2-1
d_call: .

cdr3_aa: CASSSRRAGETQYF
cdr3_nt: TGTGCCAGCAGCTCCCGACGGGCGGGAGAGACCCAGTACTTC
v_call: TRBV7-6
clone_size: .
j_call: TRBJ2-5
d_call: .

cdr3_aa: CASSTPGQGPHRTLGTEAFF
cdr3_nt: TGTGCCAGCAGTACTCCGGGACAGGGGCCCCACCGAACACTGGGGACTGAAGCTTTCTTT
v_call: TRBV27
clone_size: .
j_call: TRBJ1-1
d_call: TRBD1

cdr3_aa: CASSYLNSGGTDTQYF
cdr3_nt: TGTGCCAGCAGTTACCTGAATAGCGGGGGCACAGATACGCAGTATTTT
v_call: TRBV6-5
clone_size: .
j_call: TRBJ2-3
d_call: TRBD2

cdr3_aa: CSVGGKYYGYTF
cdr3_nt: TGCAGCGTTGGGGGCAAGTACTATGGCTACACCTTC
v_call: TRBV29-1
clone_size: .
j_call: TRBJ1-2
d_call: .

cdr3_aa: CATSDPARDRDTGELFF
cdr3_nt: TGTGCCACCAGTGATCCGGCTCGGGACAGGGATACCGGGGAGCTGTTTTTT
v_call: TRBV24-1
clone_size: .
j_call: TRBJ2-2
d_call: TRBD1

cdr3_aa: CSARVVSGGETQYF
cdr3_nt: TGCAGCGCCAGGGTGGTTAGCGGAGGAGAGACCCAGTACTTC
v_call: TRBV29-1
clone_size: few
j_call: TRBJ2-5
d_call: .

cdr3_aa: CASSDRTGGETQYF
cdr3_nt: TGTGCCAGCAGCGACCGGACAGGGGGAGAGACCCAGTACTTC
v_call: TRBV7-2
clone_size: .
j_call: TRBJ2-5
d_call: TRBD1

cdr3_aa: CASSYHQAREGSPLHF
cdr3_nt: TGTGCCAGCAGCTACCACCAGGCCAGGGAAGGTTCACCCCTCCACTTT
v_call: TRBV6-5
clone_size: .
j_call: TRBJ1-6
d_call: .

cdr3_aa: CASSLVDWSGANVLTF
cdr3_nt: TGTGCCAGCAGCTTAGTAGACTGGTCTGGGGCCAACGTCCTGACTTTC
v_call: TRBV11-3
clone_size: .
j_call: TRBJ2-6
d_call: .

cdr3_aa: CASGNRGRTDTQYF
cdr3_nt: TGCGCCAGCGGAAACAGGGGCCGCACAGATACGCAGTATTTT
v_call: TRBV5-1
clone_size: .
j_call: TRBJ2-3
d_call: TRBD1

cdr3_aa: CASSLSGSNQPQHF
cdr3_nt: TGTGCCAGCAGCTTGTCGGGAAGCAATCAGCCCCAGCATTTT
v_call: TRBV5-6
clone_size: .
j_call: TRBJ1-5
d_call: .

cdr3_aa: CATSRDFVEQYF
cdr3_nt: TGTGCCACCAGCAGAGATTTCGTCGAGCAGTACTTC
v_call: TRBV15
clone_size: .
j_call: TRBJ2-7
d_call: .

cdr3_aa: CASSVEEGLPYEQYF
cdr3_nt: TGTGCCAGCAGCGTAGAAGAGGGACTACCCTACGAGCAGTACTTC
v_call: TRBV9
clone_size: .
j_call: TRBJ2-7
d_call: TRBD2

cdr3_aa: CASSLEARESTDTQYF
cdr3_nt: TGCGCCAGCAGCTTGGAGGCGCGGGAGAGCACAGATACGCAGTATTTT
v_call: TRBV5-1
clone_size: .
j_call: TRBJ2-3
d_call: TRBD2

cdr3_aa: CASSPGTSDLEETQYF
cdr3_nt: TGTGCCAGCTCACCAGGGACTAGCGACCTGGAAGAGACCCAGTACTTC
v_call: TRBV18
clone_size: .
j_call: TRBJ2-5
d_call: TRBD2

cdr3_aa: CASSQRSGLEAYEQYF
cdr3_nt: TGCGCCAGCAGCCAGCGATCCGGACTAGAAGCCTACGAGCAGTACTTC
v_call: TRBV4-1
clone_size: .
j_call: TRBJ2-7
d_call: TRBD2